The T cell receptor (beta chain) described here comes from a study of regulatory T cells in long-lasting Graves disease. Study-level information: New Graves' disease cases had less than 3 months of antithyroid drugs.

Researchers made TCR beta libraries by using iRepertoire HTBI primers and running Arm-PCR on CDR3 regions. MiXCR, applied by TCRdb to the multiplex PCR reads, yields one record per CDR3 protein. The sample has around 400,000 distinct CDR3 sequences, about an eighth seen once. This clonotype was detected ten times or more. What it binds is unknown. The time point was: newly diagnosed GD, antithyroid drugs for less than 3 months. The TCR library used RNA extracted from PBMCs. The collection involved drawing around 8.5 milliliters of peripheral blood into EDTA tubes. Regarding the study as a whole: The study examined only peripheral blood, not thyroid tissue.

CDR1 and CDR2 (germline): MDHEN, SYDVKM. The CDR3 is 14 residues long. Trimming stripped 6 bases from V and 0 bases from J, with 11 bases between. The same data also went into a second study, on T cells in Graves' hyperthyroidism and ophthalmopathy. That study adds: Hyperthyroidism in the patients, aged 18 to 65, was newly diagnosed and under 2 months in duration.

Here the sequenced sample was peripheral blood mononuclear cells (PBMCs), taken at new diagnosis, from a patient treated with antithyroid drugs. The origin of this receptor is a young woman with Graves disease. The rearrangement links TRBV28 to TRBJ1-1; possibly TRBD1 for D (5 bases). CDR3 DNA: TGTGCCAGCAGAATGGACACGATGAACACTGAAGCTTTCTTT. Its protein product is CASRMDTMNTEAFF.